The TCR beta chain described here comes from a study of blood T cell repertoires in COVID-19. About the study: Samples of COVID-19 (acute and convalescent) were obtained from the United States, Italy and Spain. From T cells, B-cell-depleted T cells, or PBMCs came the material, which was cDNA or gDNA.

The CDR3 spans 15 residues. The ends were cut back, 4 bases at V and 3 bases at J, with 14 bases in the middle. Germline values: CDR1 SGHNT, CDR2 YYREEE (reference sequence). Original methodology: The assay estimated nucleated cells by amplifying reference gene primers. TCRdb's table, derived via immunoSEQ multiplex PCR, lists solely in-frame clones and lacks some. V, J and clone size derive from that table, while D and trimming were established from the DNA sequence. The sample shows hundreds of thousands of clones, just under 85% of them seen only once. The clonotype was recovered from an elderly man with acute or convalescent COVID-19. Sequenced: peripheral blood. The chain couples TRBV5-4 to TRBJ2-1, with D possibly matching TRBD2 (7 bases). In DNA form, the CDR3 reads TGTGCCAGCAGCCCATCGGGGGGCTTCTACAATGAGCAGTTCTTC. Residues: CASSPSGGFYNEQFF.